The clone carrying this T cell receptor beta chain was observed a single time. The target antigen is unknown. The data are from a study of OX40 agonist ivuxolimab in advanced cancers. Study background: Patients in dose escalation had liver, melanoma, kidney or head and neck cancers.

At baseline, cycle 4 day 1, and cycle 7 day 1, blood was sampled. Study-wide points: At doses 0.1 to 3.0 mg/kg, CD4+ and CD8+ clones expanded. On average, a greater number of expanded clones characterised CD8+ T cells relative to CD4+.

Generated by immunoSEQ multiplex PCR, the TCRdb table keeps only in-frame clones and is missing some. The sample lists roughly 90,000 clones; approximately 88% were seen once. Sequenced material: CD4+ or CD8+ T cells sorted from blood, taken in a trial of the OX40 agonist ivuxolimab. This TCR was recovered from an adult with an advanced solid tumor such as melanoma, head and neck, liver or kidney cancer.

The CDR3 here is CASSLFRSNGNTIYF. Written as DNA, the CDR3 is TGTGCCAGCAGTTTATTCCGCTCGAATGGAAACACCATATATTTT. This rearrangement joins TRBV28 to TRBJ1-3; no reliable D call. This CDR3 has 15 amino acids. Trimming removed 1 base at V and 3 bases at J, with 10 bases between. Germline V gives CDR1 MDHEN, CDR2 SYDVKM.